This TCR beta chain was captured in a study of CD8 T cells in Susac syndrome. V lost 0 bases and J lost 0, with 9 bases in between. The CDR3 spans 15 residues. Germline V gene lookup returns CDR1 SGDLS and CDR2 YYNGEE. TCR beta sequences were obtained from blood CD8+ and CD4+ T cells. Isolation of CD8+ and CD4+ T cells was performed negatively, whereas enrichment of TEMRA cells was done by FACS. Reverse transcription of about 0.45 to 1 ug RNA used random hexamers. By means of immunoSEQ multiplex PCR, TCR beta CDR3 spanning 54 Vbeta and 13 Jbeta underwent amplification. Using its own MiXCR run on the immunoSEQ multiplex PCR reads, TCRdb lists one record per CDR3 protein. The sample contains more than 250,000 distinct CDR3 sequences, roughly nine tenths of which appear only once.

The clonotype originates from a human donor with multiple sclerosis. The gene calls are TRBV9 and TRBJ1-1; D ambiguous. Sequencing was performed on CD4+ T cells from PBMCs. The CDR3 here is CASSVDLAMNTEAFF. In nucleotides, the CDR3 is TGTGCCAGCAGCGTAGACCTCGCTATGAACACTGAAGCTTTCTTT.